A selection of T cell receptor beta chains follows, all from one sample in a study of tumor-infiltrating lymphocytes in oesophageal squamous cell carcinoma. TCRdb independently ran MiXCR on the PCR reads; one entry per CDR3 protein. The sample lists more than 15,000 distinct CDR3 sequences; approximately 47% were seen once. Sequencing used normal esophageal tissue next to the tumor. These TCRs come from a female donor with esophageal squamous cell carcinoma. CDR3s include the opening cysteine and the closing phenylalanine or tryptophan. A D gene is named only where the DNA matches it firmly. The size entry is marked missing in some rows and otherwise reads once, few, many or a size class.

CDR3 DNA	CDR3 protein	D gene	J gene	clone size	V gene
TGTGCCAGCAGCCAAGATCTGGACTATGGCTACACCTTC	CASSQDLDYGYTF	.	TRBJ1-2	many	TRBV14
TGTGCCAGCAGTTGGGGGACTAGCGGTGAGCAGTTCTTC	CASSWGTSGEQFF	TRBD2	TRBJ2-1	few	TRBV28
TGTGCCAGCAGTTATGGACAGGGGACCGCTGGCTACACCTTC	CASSYGQGTAGYTF	TRBD1	TRBJ1-2	many	TRBV12-3/TRBV12-4
TGTGCCATCAGTGACGGACAGCAAGATACGCAGTATTTT	CAISDGQQDTQYF	.	TRBJ2-3	.	TRBV10-3
TGTGCCAGCAATATCCGCGGGGAGCAGTATTTT	CASNIRGEQYF	.	TRBJ2-3	medium-sized	TRBV27
TGTGCCAGCAGCTTGGAACAGTTCCCCGGCACAGATACGCAGTATTTT	CASSLEQFPGTDTQYF	.	TRBJ2-3	many	TRBV5-6
TGTGCCATCAGTGAACAACAGGGTCATGGCTACACCTTC	CAISEQQGHGYTF	.	TRBJ1-2	many	TRBV10-3
TGTGCTAGTGGTTTGGTCAGGAGGGCGGGGGCCTTCTATGGCTACACCTTC	CASGLVRRAGAFYGYTF	.	TRBJ1-2	.	TRBV12-5
TGTGCCAGCAGTCAACGGACAGGGGGCGGCTACACCTTC	CASSQRTGGGYTF	TRBD1	TRBJ1-2	many	TRBV6-1
TGTGCCAGCAGTTCCGGGACGGCCTGGGAGGGCTACACCTTC	CASSSGTAWEGYTF	.	TRBJ1-2	many	TRBV6-1
TGTGCCAGAACAACCGGGACAGGGGTCAATTCACCCCTCCACTTC	CARTTGTGVNSPLHF	TRBD1	TRBJ1-6	.	TRBV30
TGTGCCAGCAGCCGGGACCAAGGGGAGACCCAGTACTTC	CASSRDQGETQYF	.	TRBJ2-5	.	TRBV7-8
TGTGCCAGCAGCTTAAGCCGGGGCGACTACAATGAGCAGTTCTTC	CASSLSRGDYNEQFF	.	TRBJ2-1	many	TRBV11-2
TGTGCTCTCCGTTCAGCGGGCACGTCCTACGAGCAGTACTTC	CALRSAGTSYEQYF	.	TRBJ2-7	few	TRBV6-2/TRBV6-3
TGTGCCAGCAGCTTAACCTCGACAGGGCTCGAGACCCAGTACTTC	CASSLTSTGLETQYF	TRBD1	TRBJ2-5	.	TRBV7-3
TGTGCCAGCAGCCAGGGACAGGGGAGCACCTACGAGCAGTACTTC	CASSQGQGSTYEQYF	TRBD1	TRBJ2-7	once	TRBV3-1
TGCGCCAGCAGTGAGCGGCAGAACTATGGCTACACCTTC	CASSERQNYGYTF	.	TRBJ1-2	few	TRBV10-1
TGTGCCAGCAGTTTACCCACTCACAGGACTAAGGAGAGTAATGAGCAGTTCTTC	CASSLPTHRTKESNEQFF	.	TRBJ2-1	many	TRBV27
TGTGCCAGCAGCCCGATAGCGGGACCCTACAATGAGCAGTTCTTC	CASSPIAGPYNEQFF	TRBD2	TRBJ2-1	.	TRBV7-3
TGTGCCAGCAGCTTAGCCGGGACAGGGATCTACGAGCAGTACTTC	CASSLAGTGIYEQYF	TRBD1	TRBJ2-7	once	TRBV7-2
TGTGCCAGCAGCTTATTCAGTAAAGACCTCACCTACAATGAGCAGTTCTTC	CASSLFSKDLTYNEQFF	.	TRBJ2-1	.	TRBV7-3
TGTGCCAGCAGCCCTAGCGAGTTGAACACCATATATTTT	CASSPSELNTIYF	.	TRBJ1-3	many	TRBV11-3
TGTGCCAGCAGTTTTCGTGGAGGCCAGTTCTTC	CASSFRGGQFF	.	TRBJ2-1	.	TRBV28
TGTGCCAGCAGCTTACAGGGCGCAACGGAAAAACTGTTTTTT	CASSLQGATEKLFF	.	TRBJ1-4	many	TRBV5-4
TGTGCCAGCAGCTTAGGTACTAGCGGGAGCACAGATACGCAGTATTTT	CASSLGTSGSTDTQYF	TRBD2	TRBJ2-3	few	TRBV7-2
TGTGCCAGCAGCTGGCCAGGGGGTGGTCAGCCCCAGCATTTT	CASSWPGGGQPQHF	TRBD1	TRBJ1-5	.	TRBV7-8
TGTGCCAGCAGCCATCGACTAGCGGGGGGACATGAGCAGTACTTC	CASSHRLAGGHEQYF	TRBD2	TRBJ2-4	.	TRBV13
TGTGCCAGCAGCTTCCGGAATGAGCAGTTCTTC	CASSFRNEQFF	.	TRBJ2-1	many	TRBV5-6
TGTGCCAGCGGGAGCCGGGGCCGCAATGAGCAGTTCTTC	CASGSRGRNEQFF	.	TRBJ2-1	few	TRBV7-2